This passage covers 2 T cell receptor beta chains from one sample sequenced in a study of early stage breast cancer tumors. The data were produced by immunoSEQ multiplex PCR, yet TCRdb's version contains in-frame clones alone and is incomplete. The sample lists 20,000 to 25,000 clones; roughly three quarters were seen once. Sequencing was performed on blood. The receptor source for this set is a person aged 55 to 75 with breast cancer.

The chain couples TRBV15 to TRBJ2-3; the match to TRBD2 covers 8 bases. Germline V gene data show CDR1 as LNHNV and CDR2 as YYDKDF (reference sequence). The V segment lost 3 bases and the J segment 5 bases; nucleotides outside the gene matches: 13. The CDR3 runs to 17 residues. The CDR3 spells CATSRRKPGLEGDTQYF. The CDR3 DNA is TGTGCCACCAGCAGGAGGAAGCCGGGACTAGAGGGAGATACGCAGTATTTT.

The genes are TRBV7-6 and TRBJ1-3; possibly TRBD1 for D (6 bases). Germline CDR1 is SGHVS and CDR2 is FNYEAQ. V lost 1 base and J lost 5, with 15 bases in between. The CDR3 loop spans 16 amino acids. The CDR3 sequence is CASSLDPTGPRNTIYF. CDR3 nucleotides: TGTGCCAGCAGCTTAGACCCTACAGGGCCGAGAAACACCATATATTTT. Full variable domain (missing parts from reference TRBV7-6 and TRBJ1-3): GAGVSQSPRYKVTKRGQDVALRCDPISGHVSLYWYRQALGQGPEFLTYFNYEAQQDKSGLPNDRFSAERPEGSISTLTIQRTEQRDSAMYRCASSLDPTGPRNTIYFGEGSWLTVV.